This T cell receptor (beta chain) was sequenced during a study of T cell changes during pregnancy in multiple sclerosis. CDR1 SGHVS and CDR2 FNYEAQ come from the germline V gene. V was trimmed by 2 bases and J by 4 bases, leaving 8 bases between them. The CDR3 has 13 amino acids. Repertoires were generated with immunoSEQ multiplex PCR, while TCRdb's copy carries only in-frame clones and drops some. This sample has 30,000 to 50,000 clones, with almost 95% found just once. The chain has TRBV7-6 and TRBJ1-2, with D hard to call. The TCR was taken from a female donor with multiple sclerosis, enrolled in a pregnancy study. The source material was CD4+ T cells from peripheral blood mononuclear cells, sampled after pregnancy. CDR3 loop: CASSLISGYGYTF. In nucleotides, the CDR3 is TGTGCCAGCAGCTTAATCTCGGGCTATGGCTACACCTTC.